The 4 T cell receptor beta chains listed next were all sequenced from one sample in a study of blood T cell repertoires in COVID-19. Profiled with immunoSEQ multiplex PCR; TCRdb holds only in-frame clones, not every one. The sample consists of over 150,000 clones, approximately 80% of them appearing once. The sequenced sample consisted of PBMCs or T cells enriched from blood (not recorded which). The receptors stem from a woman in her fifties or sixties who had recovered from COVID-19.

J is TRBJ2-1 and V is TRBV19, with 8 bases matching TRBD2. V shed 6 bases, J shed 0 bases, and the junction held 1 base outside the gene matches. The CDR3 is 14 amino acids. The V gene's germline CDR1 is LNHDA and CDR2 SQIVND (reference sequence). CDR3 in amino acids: CASRAGGSYNEQFF. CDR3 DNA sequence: TGTGCCAGTAGGGCGGGGGGCTCCTACAATGAGCAGTTCTTC.

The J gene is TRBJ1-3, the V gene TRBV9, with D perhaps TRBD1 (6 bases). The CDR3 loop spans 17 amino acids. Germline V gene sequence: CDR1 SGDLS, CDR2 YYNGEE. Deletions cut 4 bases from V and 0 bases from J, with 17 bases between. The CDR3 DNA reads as TGTGCCAGCAGCCAATGGAGACAGGATTACTCTGGAAACACCATATATTTT. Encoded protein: CASSQWRQDYSGNTIYF.

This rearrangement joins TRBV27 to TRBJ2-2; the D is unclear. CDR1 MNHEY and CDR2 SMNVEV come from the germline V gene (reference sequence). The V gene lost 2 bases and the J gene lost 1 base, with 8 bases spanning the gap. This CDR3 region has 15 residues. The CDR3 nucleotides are TGTGCCAGCAGTTTAGCCCAGGTGAACACCGGGGAGCTGTTTTTT. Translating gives CASSLAQVNTGELFF.

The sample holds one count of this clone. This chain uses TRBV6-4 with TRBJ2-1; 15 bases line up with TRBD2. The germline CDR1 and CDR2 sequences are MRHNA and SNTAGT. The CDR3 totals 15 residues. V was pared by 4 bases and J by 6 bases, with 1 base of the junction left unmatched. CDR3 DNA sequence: TGTGCCAGCAGTGGGACTAGCGGGGGGGCCAATGAGCAGTTCTTC. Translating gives CASSGTSGGANEQFF.